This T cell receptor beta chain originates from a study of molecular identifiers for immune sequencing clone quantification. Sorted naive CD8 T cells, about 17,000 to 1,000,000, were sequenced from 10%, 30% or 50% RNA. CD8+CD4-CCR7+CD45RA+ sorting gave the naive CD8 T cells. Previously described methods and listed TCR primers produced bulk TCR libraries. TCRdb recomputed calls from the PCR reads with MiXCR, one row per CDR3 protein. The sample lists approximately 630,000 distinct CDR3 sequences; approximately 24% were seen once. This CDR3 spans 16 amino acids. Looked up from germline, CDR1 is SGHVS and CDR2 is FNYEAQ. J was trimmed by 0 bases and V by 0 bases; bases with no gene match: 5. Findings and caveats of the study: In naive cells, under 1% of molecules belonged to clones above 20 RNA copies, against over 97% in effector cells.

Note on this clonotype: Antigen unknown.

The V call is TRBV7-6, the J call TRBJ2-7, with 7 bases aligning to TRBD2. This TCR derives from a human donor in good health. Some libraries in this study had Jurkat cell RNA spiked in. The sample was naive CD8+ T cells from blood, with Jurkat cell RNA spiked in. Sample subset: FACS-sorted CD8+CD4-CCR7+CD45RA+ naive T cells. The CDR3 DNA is TGTGCCAGCAGCTTAGCAGCTAGCGGACCCTCCTACGAGCAGTACTTC. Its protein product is CASSLAASGPSYEQYF.